This is a list of T cell receptor beta chains from one sample in a study of shared clonotypes between healthy human individuals. The protocol was immunoSEQ multiplex PCR, while the TCRdb copy is restricted to in-frame clones and leaves out a portion. The sample holds around 700,000 clones, approximately 73% seen once. Source material: memory CD4+ T cells sorted from blood. The receptors stem from a woman under 40 in good health. The CDR3 runs from the conserved cysteine through the conserved F or W. A D gene is named only where the DNA matches it firmly. Clone size is shown for a subset of rows, as once, few, many or a class of expanded clone.

d_call cdr3_length j_call v_call clone_size cdr3_aa cdr3_nt
TRBD1 14 TRBJ2-7 TRBV27 NA CASRKGQGAYEQYF TGTGCCAGCAGAAAAGGACAGGGGGCCTACGAGCAGTACTTC
NA 13 TRBJ2-3 TRBV29-1 NA CSVDEGGSDTQYF TGCAGCGTTGATGAAGGGGGGTCGGATACGCAGTATTTT
TRBD2 17 TRBJ2-7 TRBV7-2 NA CASSIYQGGLAGAEQYF TGTGCCAGCAGCATATATCAGGGGGGGCTAGCGGGAGCCGAGCAGTACTTC
TRBD2 14 TRBJ2-1 TRBV11-1 NA CASTGTSAYNEQFF TGTGCCAGTACCGGGACTAGCGCCTACAATGAGCAGTTCTTC
NA 9 TRBJ2-7 TRBV6-1 NA CASGYEQYF TGTGCCAGCGGGTACGAGCAGTACTTC
NA 11 TRBJ1-2 TRBV29-1 NA CSTRDIYGYTF TGCAGTACCCGGGACATTTACGGCTACACCTTC
TRBD1 12 TRBJ1-5 TRBV6-6 NA CASTTGDQPQHF TGTGCCAGCACAACAGGGGATCAGCCCCAGCATTTT
NA 14 TRBJ2-2 TRBV6-1 once CASSGPLRTGELFF TGTGCCAGCAGTGGGCCCTTACGCACCGGGGAGCTGTTTTTT
TRBD1 13 TRBJ2-5 TRBV2 few CASSGTGRETQYF TGTGCCAGCAGTGGGACAGGGAGAGAGACCCAGTACTTC
NA 13 TRBJ2-7 TRBV28 NA CASSPRIAYEQYF TGTGCCAGCAGTCCCCGTATTGCCTACGAGCAGTACTTC
NA 14 TRBJ2-5 TRBV7-8 NA CASSLVLAEETQYF TGTGCCAGCAGCTTAGTTCTAGCTGAAGAGACCCAGTACTTC
NA 17 TRBJ1-5 TRBV5-1 NA CASSPGTVGNSNQPQHF TGCGCCAGCAGCCCCGGGACGGTTGGGAATAGCAATCAGCCCCAGCATTTT
NA 14 TRBJ2-1 TRBV30 NA CAWSVRWSRNEQFF TGTGCCTGGAGTGTACGATGGTCGCGTAATGAGCAGTTCTTC
TRBD1 13 TRBJ1-5 TRBV7-9 NA CASQQGNNQPQHF TGTGCCAGCCAACAGGGGAACAATCAGCCCCAGCATTTT
NA 16 TRBJ1-5 TRBV7-9 NA CASSRGGDKSNQPQHF TGTGCCAGCAGCCGAGGCGGCGACAAAAGCAATCAGCCCCAGCATTTT
NA 14 TRBJ2-1 TRBV28 few CASSTHELRNEQFF TGTGCCAGCAGCACCCATGAGCTTCGGAATGAGCAGTTCTTC
TRBD1 14 TRBJ2-7 TRBV7-9 NA CASSRGQATYEQYF TGTGCCAGCAGCCGGGGACAGGCAACCTACGAGCAGTACTTC
TRBD1 14 TRBJ2-7 TRBV6-6 once CASRPQQGSYEQYF TGTGCCAGCAGACCTCAACAGGGGTCCTACGAGCAGTACTTC
NA 14 TRBJ1-1 TRBV28 once CASSPRGQNTEAFF TGTGCCAGCAGCCCTCGGGGACAGAACACTGAAGCTTTCTTT
TRBD1 16 TRBJ2-3 TRBV7-2 NA CASSPPGTGLSYTQYF TGTGCCAGCAGCCCGCCGGGGACAGGCCTTTCCTATACGCAGTATTTT
NA 16 TRBJ1-3 TRBV28 once CASSLGRLGTGNTIYF TGTGCCAGCAGTTTAGGCAGGCTGGGAACTGGAAACACCATATATTTT
TRBD2 14 TRBJ2-7 TRBV2 NA CASSEELRGTEQYF TGTGCCAGCAGTGAGGAGCTGCGGGGGACCGAGCAGTACTTC
TRBD1 14 TRBJ2-7 TRBV15 NA CATSRPGQGYEQYF TGTGCCACCAGCAGACCGGGACAGGGATACGAGCAGTACTTC
NA 13 TRBJ2-7 TRBV29-1 NA CSVDGTGSHEQYF TGCAGCGTTGATGGAACAGGGAGCCACGAGCAGTACTTC
NA 13 TRBJ2-7 TRBV25-1 NA CASSEASGAEQYF TGTGCCAGCAGTGAAGCTTCGGGGGCCGAGCAGTACTTC
TRBD1 15 TRBJ1-5 TRBV7-6 once CATHTTTGINQPQHF TGTGCCACCCATACGACGACAGGGATTAATCAGCCCCAGCATTTT
NA 14 TRBJ2-4 TRBV29-1 NA CSVEVQWAKNIQYF TGCAGCGTTGAAGTGCAGTGGGCCAAAAACATTCAGTACTTC
NA 15 TRBJ1-5 TRBV4-1 many CASSSTGLNNQPQHF TGCGCCAGCAGCTCCACGGGGCTTAACAATCAGCCCCAGCATTTT
NA 16 TRBJ2-2 TRBV9 NA CASSVGHGGDTGELFF TGTGCCAGCAGCGTAGGTCATGGAGGGGACACCGGGGAGCTGTTTTTT
TRBD1 15 TRBJ2-7 TRBV2 NA CASKEAGTGTHEQYF TGTGCCAGCAAGGAGGCCGGGACAGGGACCCACGAGCAGTACTTC
TRBD2 18 TRBJ2-7 TRBV19 many CASSPDPVNSGIKNEQYF TGTGCCAGTAGTCCTGACCCGGTAAATAGCGGGATTAAAAACGAGCAGTACTTC